These 27 T cell receptor beta chains share one sample of origin, sequenced in a study of shared clonotypes between healthy human individuals. Method: immunoSEQ multiplex PCR; TCRdb's copy keeps in-frame clones and lacks some. The top ten hold about an eighth of the sample, which has about half a million clones, approximately 85% seen once. What was sequenced was PBMCs. These TCRs come from a woman aged 35 to 49 in good health. Some clones in this sample may be carry-over from other donors' samples.

The chain employs TRBV6-1 and TRBJ2-3; 13 bases map to TRBD2. V trimming: 8 bases; J trimming: 5 bases; junction bases outside the gene matches: 7. Germline V gene data show CDR1 as MNHNS and CDR2 as SASEGT. This CDR3 region has 15 residues. The CDR3 sequence: CASAKLAGGGDTQYF. In nucleotides, the CDR3 is TGTGCCAGCGCGAAACTAGCGGGAGGGGGAGATACGCAGTATTTT.

The chain links TRBV5-4 to TRBJ2-2; 13 nucleotides agree with TRBD2. Looked up from germline, CDR1 is SGHNT and CDR2 is YYREEE (reference sequence). CDR3 length: 16 residues. V lost 0 bases, J lost 6 bases, and 2 bases stayed unmatched. The CDR3 here is CASSLGLAGGAGELFF. The DNA of the CDR3 is TGTGCCAGCAGCTTGGGACTAGCGGGAGGAGCCGGGGAGCTGTTTTTT.

As for this clone: Other nucleotide sequences in the sample specify the same CDR3. This chain connects TRBV30 to TRBJ1-5; perhaps TRBD1 as D (6 bases). V was clipped by 0 bases and J by 7 bases, with 10 bases between them. From germline, CDR1 is GTSNPN and CDR2 SVGIG (reference sequence). CDR3 size: 13 residues. The DNA for the CDR3 is TGTGCCTGGAGTGTAGGGGGTCGGCAGCCCCAGCATTTT. The encoded protein is CAWSVGGRQPQHF.

The chain carries TRBV6-6 and TRBJ1-4, with TRBD1 matching over 7 bases. Germline lookup yields CDR1 MNHNY and CDR2 SVGAGI (reference sequence). The junction had 6 bases not matched to a gene; V was cut back by 9 bases and J by 8 bases. CDR3 length: 12 amino acids. The CDR3 loop reads CASGQGGEKLFF. DNA of the CDR3: TGTGCCAGTGGGCAGGGGGGAGAAAAACTGTTTTTT.

This chain links TRBV7-9 with TRBJ1-2; possibly TRBD1 for D (5 bases). CDR1 and CDR2 from the germline V gene are SEHNR and FQNEAQ (reference sequence). The CDR3 runs 15 residues. Trimming removed 3 bases at V and 2 bases at J, with 13 bases between. The CDR3 nucleotides read TGTGCCAGCAGCTTTACTTCAGGGTGGAACTATGGCTACACCTTC. The encoded protein is CASSFTSGWNYGYTF.

This sequence joins TRBV11-3 and TRBJ2-3; TRBD2 aligns across 10 bases. Germline values: CDR1 SGHNT, CDR2 YENEEA. The CDR3 loop spans 16 amino acids. V was pared by 4 bases and J by 6 bases, with 10 bases of the junction left unmatched. CDR3 coding DNA: TGTGCCAGCAGCTCCTCTAGCGGGAGAGGGAGCGATACGCAGTATTTT. It codes for CASSSSSGRGSDTQYF. Using reference TRBV11-3 and TRBJ2-3 for the parts outside the CDR3, the full variable domain is EAGVVQSPRYKIIEKKQPVAFWCNPISGHNTLYWYLQNLGQGPELLIRYENEEAVDDSQLPKDRFSAERLKGVDSTLKIQPAELGDSAVYLCASSSSSGRGSDTQYFGPGTRLTVL.

This clone occurred many times. V and J are TRBV7-2 and TRBJ1-1; D remains unclear. Germline assignment: CDR1 SGHTA and CDR2 FQGNSA. V was cut by 2 bases and J by 4 bases, with 14 bases left in between. The CDR3 sequence is 15 residues long. The CDR3 protein is CASSLSSHLSTEAFF. The DNA of the CDR3 is TGTGCCAGCAGCTTAAGTAGTCACTTAAGCACTGAAGCTTTCTTT.

This chain links TRBV2 with TRBJ2-1; 9 bases are a match to TRBD2. The CDR3 totals 15 residues. After removal of 4 bases from V and 4 bases from J, the junction contained 5 bases not matched to a gene. Per germline, CDR1 SNHLY and CDR2 FYNNEI. The CDR3 is CASSAVSGRYNEQFF. Written as DNA, the CDR3 is TGTGCCAGCAGTGCCGTGAGCGGGAGGTACAATGAGCAGTTCTTC.

This clone has only one observation. The chain carries TRBV4-1 and TRBJ2-3; 10 nucleotides agree with TRBD1. Germline values: CDR1 MGHRA, CDR2 YSYEKL. The CDR3 has 18 residues. Trimming at V came to 4 bases and at J to 3 bases, leaving 13 bases not matched to a gene. CDR3 loop: CASSPRDRGPSRTDTQYF. For the CDR3, the DNA is TGCGCCAGCAGCCCCCGGGACAGGGGCCCCTCTAGGACAGATACGCAGTATTTT.

The rearrangement links TRBV5-8 to TRBJ1-4; 9 bases agree with TRBD1. The CDR3 extends over 14 amino acids. Trimming at V came to 4 bases and at J to 8 bases, leaving 6 bases not matched to a gene. Germline CDR1 reads SGHTS; CDR2 reads YDEGEE. CDR3 sequence: CASSTYGQGEKLFF. The CDR3 DNA sequence: TGTGCCAGCAGCACCTATGGACAGGGGGAAAAACTGTTTTTT.

This clone was picked up one time. The chain uses TRBV29-1 and TRBJ2-5; 12 bases are a match to TRBD2. V shed 5 bases and J 5 bases; nucleotides not matched to a gene: 9. Germline V gives CDR1 SQVTM, CDR2 ANQGSEA. There are 15 residues in the CDR3. DNA for the CDR3: TGCAGCGTTCCGGAGACTAGCGGGAGTTGGGAGACCCAGTACTTC. This gives the protein CSVPETSGSWETQYF.

This clone was seen only a few times. The gene calls are TRBV5-1 and TRBJ2-5, with 12 positions matching TRBD2. Germline V CDR1 and CDR2: SGHRS, YFSETQ. Trimming removed 5 bases from V and 5 bases from J; junction bases left unmatched: 4. CDR3 length: 14 residues. CDR3 in amino acids: CASSHGLAGETQYF. Written as DNA, the CDR3 is TGCGCCAGCAGTCATGGACTAGCGGGGGAGACCCAGTACTTC. Together with reference TRBV5-1 and TRBJ2-5, the CDR3 gives the full variable domain: KAGVTQTPRYLIKTRGQQVTLSCSPISGHRSVSWYQQTPGQGLQFLFEYFSETQRNKGNFPGRFSGRQFSNSRSEMNVSTLELGDSALYLCASSHGLAGETQYFGPGTRLLVL.

This chain joins TRBV27 and TRBJ2-5; 7 bases are a match to TRBD1. The CDR3 extends over 15 amino acids. Per the germline V gene, CDR1 is MNHEY and CDR2 is SMNVEV (reference sequence). Germline trimming cut 1 base from V and 3 bases from J; bases unmatched to any gene: 5. The CDR3 coding sequence is TGTGCCAGCAGTTTATGGTCGGGACAGAAAGAGACCCAGTACTTC. It encodes CASSLWSGQKETQYF.

This clone was seen more than once but under ten times. The rearrangement links TRBV7-2 to TRBJ1-1; D ambiguous. CDR1 SGHTA and CDR2 FQGNSA come from the germline V gene. This CDR3 region has 14 residues. V was clipped by 1 base and J by 4 bases, with 10 bases between them. CDR3 sequence (DNA): TGTGCCAGCAGCTTAGGAGGCAGCCTCACTGAAGCTTTCTTT. Its protein product is CASSLGGSLTEAFF.

This clone appeared once. The V call is TRBV11-3, the J call TRBJ1-2; 7 bases are shared with TRBD1. The CDR3 runs to 13 residues. Trimming took 7 bases from V and 7 from J; bases not matched to a gene: 9. From germline, CDR1 is SGHNT and CDR2 YENEEA. The CDR3 loop is CASNRQGEGGYTF. Here the CDR3 DNA reads TGTGCCAGCAACCGACAGGGAGAGGGTGGCTACACCTTC.

The chain is built from TRBV7-2 and TRBJ2-2; 14 bases agree with TRBD2. V gave up 5 bases and J gave up 1 base; unmatched junction bases: 3. The CDR3 is 17 amino acids. CDR1 is SGHTA and CDR2 is FQGNSA in the germline V gene. The CDR3 bases are TGTGCCAGCAGCCCGGGACTAGCGGGGGTGAACACCGGGGAGCTGTTTTTT. Protein sequence: CASSPGLAGVNTGELFF.

In DNA form, the CDR3 reads TGTGCCAGCAGCTTAGCGCACATCACAGATACGCAGTATTTT. Its translation: CASSLAHITDTQYF. The rearrangement links TRBV7-9 to TRBJ2-3, with D hard to call. V was trimmed by 0 bases and J by 2 bases, leaving 6 bases between them. CDR3 length equals 14 residues. CDR1 and CDR2 (germline): SEHNR, FQNEAQ (reference sequence). The full variable domain, rest sourced from reference TRBV7-9 and TRBJ2-3, is DTGVSQNPRHKITKRGQNVTFRCDPISEHNRLYWYRQTLGQGPEFLTYFQNEAQLEKSRLLSDRFSAERPKGSFSTLEIQRTEQGDSAMYLCASSLAHITDTQYFGPGTRLTVL.

The J gene is TRBJ2-2, the V gene TRBV11-2; D is perhaps TRBD1 (6 bases). Germline V gene lookup returns CDR1 SGHAT and CDR2 FQNNGV. V lost 6 bases and J 3 bases, leaving 14 bases between the germline ends. CDR3 length: 15 residues. In nucleotides, the CDR3 is TGTGCCAGCAGTACCCGGACAGCTTACACCGGGGAGCTGTTTTTT. Translation gives CASSTRTAYTGELFF.

The chain has TRBV19 and TRBJ2-3; TRBD2 matches at 10 bases. J gave up 5 bases and V 6 bases, and 8 bases lay outside the gene matches. The germline gives CDR1 LNHDA, CDR2 SQIVND (reference sequence). The CDR3 is 15 amino acids. Here the CDR3 reads CASRNSGRRRDTQYF. The DNA for the CDR3 is TGTGCCAGTAGAAATAGCGGGAGGAGAAGAGATACGCAGTATTTT.

The rearrangement joins TRBV19 to TRBJ2-7, with 7 bases lining up with TRBD1. V was clipped by 2 bases and J by 3 bases; unmatched bases: 10. There are 16 residues in the CDR3. Germline loops: CDR1 LNHDA, CDR2 SQIVND (reference sequence). This chain's CDR3 is CASSIRASGQYYEQYF. The CDR3, as DNA: TGTGCCAGTAGTATACGAGCTTCGGGACAGTACTACGAGCAGTACTTC.

CDR3 in amino acids: CASSPAYRTGNTGELFF. Here the CDR3 DNA reads TGTGCCAGCTCACCAGCATACCGGACGGGGAACACCGGGGAGCTGTTTTTT. The V gene is TRBV18, the J gene TRBJ2-2; D gene unclear. V was trimmed by 2 bases and J by 1 base, leaving 14 bases between them. This CDR3 is built from 17 residues. CDR1 is KGHSH and CDR2 is LQKENI in the germline V gene.

The J gene is TRBJ2-5, the V gene TRBV18; TRBD2 agrees at 9 bases. The CDR3 runs to 15 residues. Per the germline V gene, CDR1 is KGHSH and CDR2 is LQKENI. Unmatched junction bases numbered 7, after V lost 3 bases and J lost 5 bases. Here the CDR3 DNA reads TGTGCCAGCTCACCGACTAGCGGAGGGGGGGAGACCCAGTACTTC. This gives the protein CASSPTSGGGETQYF.

The chain joins TRBV19 to TRBJ2-5; D not certain. Germline CDR1 LNHDA, CDR2 SQIVND (reference sequence). The length of the CDR3 is 13 residues. The germline V and J ends were trimmed by 5 bases and 2 bases, with 9 bases remaining between them. CDR3 region: CASSLQLQETQYF. The CDR3 coding sequence is TGTGCCAGTAGTCTACAGTTACAAGAGACCCAGTACTTC. The variable domain in full, completed from reference TRBV19 and TRBJ2-5, reads DGGITQSPKYLFRKEGQNVTLSCEQNLNHDAMYWYRQDPGQGLRLIYYSQIVNDFQKGDIAEGYSVSREKKESFPLTVTSAQKNPTAFYLCASSLQLQETQYFGPGTRLLVL.

The rearrangement links TRBV6-5 to TRBJ1-4, with TRBD1 matching over 10 bases. There are 15 residues in the CDR3. The germline CDR1 and CDR2 sequences are MNHEY and SVGAGI. V was clipped by 5 bases and J by 6 bases; unmatched bases: 6. This CDR3 reads CASSAAGTGDEKLFF. The CDR3 DNA reads as TGTGCCAGCAGTGCTGCCGGGACAGGGGATGAAAAACTGTTTTTT.

J is TRBJ1-1 and V is TRBV5-1; D is unclear. V lost 0 bases to trimming and J lost 0 bases, with 9 bases between them. The germline V gene has CDR1 SGHRS and CDR2 YFSETQ. The CDR3 loop spans 15 amino acids. The CDR3 DNA reads as TGCGCCAGCAGCTTGGGGGAGATCATGAACACTGAAGCTTTCTTT. It translates to CASSLGEIMNTEAFF.

The chain joins TRBV5-1 to TRBJ2-1; D perhaps matches TRBD2 (6 bases). V lost 4 bases to trimming and J lost 0 bases, with 11 bases between them. Per the germline V gene, CDR1 is SGHRS and CDR2 is YFSETQ. The CDR3 is 15 amino acids. The CDR3 loop reads CASSPGLSSYNEQFF. The CDR3 DNA sequence: TGCGCCAGCAGCCCGGGACTTAGCTCCTACAATGAGCAGTTCTTC.

The chain links TRBV28 to TRBJ2-2, with unresolved D. There are 16 residues in the CDR3. V lost 6 bases and J lost 6, with 20 bases in between. Germline-derived CDR1 and CDR2 are MDHEN and SYDVKM. CDR3 in amino acids: CASRSRTRGSPGELFF. The DNA of the CDR3 is TGTGCCAGCAGGTCTCGGACCCGTGGCTCCCCCGGGGAGCTGTTTTTT.